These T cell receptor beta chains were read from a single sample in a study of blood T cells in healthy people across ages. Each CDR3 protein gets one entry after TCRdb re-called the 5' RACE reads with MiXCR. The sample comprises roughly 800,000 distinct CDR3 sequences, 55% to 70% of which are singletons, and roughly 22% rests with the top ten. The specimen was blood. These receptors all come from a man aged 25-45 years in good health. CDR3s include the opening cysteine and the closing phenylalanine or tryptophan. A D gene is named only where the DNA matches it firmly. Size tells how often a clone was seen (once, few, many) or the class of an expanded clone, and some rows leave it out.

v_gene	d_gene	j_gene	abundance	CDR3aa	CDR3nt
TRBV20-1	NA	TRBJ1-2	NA	CSARGSTNYGYTF	TGCAGTGCTAGAGGTTCGACTAACTATGGCTACACCTTC
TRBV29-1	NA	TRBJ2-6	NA	CSVWGSGANVLTF	TGCAGCGTTTGGGGATCTGGGGCCAACGTCCTGACTTTC
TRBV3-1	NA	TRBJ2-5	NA	CASSQEGEGLLETQYF	TGTGCCAGCAGTCAAGAAGGGGAAGGGCTTTTAGAGACCCAGTACTTC
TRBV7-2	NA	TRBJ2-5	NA	CASTRGGVRQETQYF	TGTGCCAGCACCAGGGGTGGGGTGCGGCAAGAGACCCAGTACTTC
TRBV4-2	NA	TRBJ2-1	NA	CASSQGVADNEQFF	TGTGCCAGCAGCCAAGGGGTAGCGGACAATGAGCAGTTCTTC
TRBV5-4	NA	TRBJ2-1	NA	CASSLADSNEQFF	TGTGCCAGCAGCTTGGCCGACAGTAACGAGCAGTTCTTC
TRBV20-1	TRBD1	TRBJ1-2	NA	CSAKEQGAGYTF	TGCAGTGCTAAGGAACAGGGGGCTGGCTACACCTTC
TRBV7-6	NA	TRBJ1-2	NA	CASSPGMGMDGYTF	TGTGCCAGCAGCCCTGGCATGGGGATGGATGGCTACACCTTC
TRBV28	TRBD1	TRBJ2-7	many	CASSPTGAYEQYF	TGTGCCAGCAGCCCAACAGGGGCCTACGAGCAGTACTTC
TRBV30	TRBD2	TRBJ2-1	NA	CAWNVGTSGRELQFF	TGTGCCTGGAATGTAGGGACTAGCGGGAGGGAATTGCAGTTCTTC
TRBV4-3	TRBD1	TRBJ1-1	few	CASSPTGAGGYTEAFF	TGCGCCAGCAGCCCAACCGGGGCAGGGGGGTACACTGAAGCTTTCTTT